This entry concerns a single T cell receptor beta chain. This sample is part of a study of blood T cell repertoires in COVID-19. In the study overall: T cells, B-cell-depleted T cells, or PBMCs provided the cDNA or gDNA that served as material.

In the original analysis: Reference gene primer amplification in the assay estimated nucleated cell counts. The table came from immunoSEQ multiplex PCR; TCRdb's copy has only in-frame clones and leaves some out. V, J and clone size reflect that table, while D and trimming were determined from the DNA. The sample has approximately 350,000 clones, around nine tenths seen once. V shed 5 bases and J shed 6 bases, with 20 bases lying between them. The CDR3 spans 16 residues. Germline assignment: CDR1 PRHDT and CDR2 FYEKMQ (reference sequence). J is TRBJ2-1 and V is TRBV13, with a possible D match to TRBD2 (5 bases). Specimen: peripheral blood. The clonotype originates from a woman between 18 and 29 years old who had recovered from COVID-19. The DNA for the CDR3 is TGTGCCAGCAGCCCAAGACCCTCTAGTGCGGGCAATGAGCAGTTCTTC. Residues: CASSPRPSSAGNEQFF.